This T cell receptor (beta chain) was sequenced during a study of cytomegalovirus exposure and HLA in healthy donors. Regarding donors, all were healthy bone marrow donors. Germline V gives CDR1 SEHNR, CDR2 FQNEAQ (reference sequence). The V and J ends lost 4 bases and 5 bases, in that order; junction bases with no gene match: 9. The CDR3 consists of 15 residues. Amplification used 60 Vbeta primers and 13 Jbeta primers. Libraries were prepared by immunoSEQ multiplex PCR; TCRdb keeps only in-frame clonotypes and omits some of them. The sample carries under 150,000 clones, around 81% recorded once. Sequences were obtained from PBMCs. The V gene is TRBV7-9, the J gene TRBJ2-3; 7 bases line up with TRBD2. The sequence derives from a woman between 50 and 59 years old in good health and CMV-seronegative. The CDR3 bases are TGTGCCAGCAGCTCACTAGCGCCCGGGAGAGATACGCAGTATTTT. This encodes CASSSLAPGRDTQYF. Complete variable domain (other parts from reference TRBV7-9 and TRBJ2-3): DTGVSQNPRHKITKRGQNVTFRCDPISEHNRLYWYRQTLGQGPEFLTYFQNEAQLEKSRLLSDRFSAERPKGSFSTLEIQRTEQGDSAMYLCASSSLAPGRDTQYFGPGTRLTVL.